The T cell receptor (beta chain) described here comes from a study of blood T cells in healthy people across ages. Regarding the study as a whole: With donor CMV status unknown, expanded clonotype changes were possibly confounded. The unsorted PBMCs prevented any conclusive comparison of naive versus antigen-experienced cells.

Healthy Caucasians from Russia aged about 6 to 95 served as donors. Remarks on this clonotype: Antigen specificity is unknown.

A second PCR, run for about 6 to 11 cycles, used a sample-barcoded 5' primer plus a J-beta primer mix. Each cDNA was tagged by a template-switch adaptor containing 12 random nucleotides. TCRdb re-called the 5' RACE reads through MiXCR, storing one row per CDR3 protein. This sample carries 650,000 to 1,000,000 distinct CDR3 sequences, 36% of them seen once, and the ten largest clones take under 15%. V was pared by 2 bases and J by 6 bases, with 10 bases of the junction left unmatched. The CDR3 extends over 16 amino acids. Per germline, CDR1 DFQATT and CDR2 SNEGSKA (reference sequence). The genes are TRBV20-1 and TRBJ1-4, with 9 bases fitting TRBD1. The sequence was obtained from a man between 18 and 35 years old in good health. What was sequenced was blood. As DNA, the CDR3 is TGCAGTGCTAGAACGGGACAGGGCTTTAGTCATGAAAAACTGTTTTTT. This gives the protein CSARTGQGFSHEKLFF.